The 5 T cell receptor beta chains below come from one sample, sequenced in a study of regulatory T cells in long-lasting Graves disease. Relying on iRepertoire HTBI primers and Arm-PCR of CDR3 regions, the team built TCR beta libraries. Using its own MiXCR run on the multiplex PCR reads, TCRdb lists one record per CDR3 protein. The sample has hundreds of thousands of distinct CDR3 sequences, 15% seen once; the top ten hold about 8.2%. Time point noted: newly diagnosed GD, antithyroid drugs for less than 3 months. Extracted RNA from PBMCs served as the source of the TCR library. These records were also assigned to another study, of T cells in Graves' hyperthyroidism and ophthalmopathy.

The sample was peripheral blood mononuclear cells (PBMCs), taken at new diagnosis, from a patient treated with antithyroid drugs. Receptor source: a middle-aged woman with Graves disease.

The chain combines TRBV25-1 with TRBJ2-1; D may be TRBD1 or TRBD2 (7 bases each). CDR1 is MGHDK, CDR2 SYGVNS, per germline. This CDR3 is 16 amino acids long. V dropped 10 bases and J dropped 7 bases, with 26 bases sitting between them. The CDR3 nucleotides are TGTGCCATCACCGTTTGGGGAGGGGGCGTAAGGAATGAGCAGTTCTTC. Translated, it gives CAITVWGGGVRNEQFF.

This clonotype was counted between two and nine times. The rearrangement joins TRBV30 to TRBJ1-1; D uncertain. Germline assignment: CDR1 GTSNPN and CDR2 SVGIG (reference sequence). V was pared by 7 bases and J by 4 bases, with 13 bases between. The CDR3 totals 12 residues. DNA of the CDR3: TGTGCCTCGCATTCAGGAGTCACTGAAGCTTTCTTT. Its protein product is CASHSGVTEAFF. Full variable domain (missing parts from reference TRBV30 and TRBJ1-1): SQTIHQWPATLVQPVGSPLSLECTVEGTSNPNLYWYRQAAGRGLQLLFYSVGIGQISSEVPQNLSASRPQDRQFILSSKKLLLSDSGFYLCASHSGVTEAFFGQGTRLTVV.

V usage is TRBV6-6 and J usage is TRBJ2-3, with D perhaps given as TRBD1 or TRBD2 (5 bases each). The CDR3 covers 15 residues. Looked up from germline, CDR1 is MNHNY and CDR2 is SVGAGI (reference sequence). Trimming cost V 0 bases and J 6 bases, with 13 bases left between them. The chain's CDR3 is CASSYSIREWDTQYF. CDR3 coding DNA: TGTGCCAGCAGTTACTCGATCAGGGAGTGGGATACGCAGTATTTT.

This clonotype has ten or more counts. The V call is TRBV7-9, the J call TRBJ2-5, with 12 bases that match TRBD2. This CDR3 region has 22 residues. V was pared by 4 bases and J by 5 bases, with 26 bases of the junction left unmatched. Germline loops: CDR1 SEHNR, CDR2 FQNEAQ (reference sequence). CDR3 nucleotide sequence: TGTGCCAGCAGCTCAAAAGGACTAGCGGGACCCGTCCCGTTTGAGAGGTTGGAGACCCAGTACTTC. Amino acid sequence: CASSSKGLAGPVPFERLETQYF.

This clonotype has at least ten counts. J is TRBJ2-7 and V is TRBV6-1; D gene ambiguous. This CDR3 has 14 residues. Per the germline V gene, CDR1 is MNHNS and CDR2 is SASEGT. The V end lost 6 bases, the J end lost 2 bases, and 14 bases lay between the germline ends. The DNA for the CDR3 is TGTGCCAGCAGCACCACGGGCTTCCCCTACGAGCAGTACTTC. Translated, it gives CASSTTGFPYEQYF.